The 19 T cell receptor beta chains listed next were all sequenced from one sample in a study of response to subunit inactivated influenza vaccine. TCRdb re-derived calls from the RT-PCR reads in MiXCR, one entry per CDR3 protein. Seen here are 150,000 or so distinct CDR3 sequences, roughly a tenth observed once, and the top ten hold 35% to 40%. The sequencing here drew on CD8+ T cells sorted from PBMCs, taken less than 25 months after vaccination. These receptors originate from a man aged 45 to 75 who received an inactivated influenza vaccine.

The V gene is TRBV7-6, the J gene TRBJ2-7; 9 positions agree with TRBD1. The CDR3 contains 15 residues. The V segment lost 10 bases and the J segment 5 bases; nucleotides outside the gene matches: 15. In germline, CDR1 is SGHVS, CDR2 FNYEAQ. In nucleotides, the CDR3 is TGTGCCATCTCCGATTCGGGACAGGGTAACCACGAGCAGTACTTC. It encodes CAISDSGQGNHEQYF.

A note on this clonotype: A much larger clone differs by one base, so this may be a read error. The chain uses TRBV28 and TRBJ2-5; TRBD2 might be the D (7 bases). This CDR3 contains 13 residues. The germline CDR1 and CDR2 sequences are MDHEN and SYDVKM. The DNA of the CDR3 is TGTGCCTCCGAGGGGGGGCACCAAGAGACCAAGTACTTC. Translated, it gives CASEGGHQETKYF. The full variable domain, rest sourced from reference TRBV28 and TRBJ2-5, is DVKVTQSSRYLVKRTGEKVFLECVQDMDHENMFWYRQDPGLGLRLIYFSYDVKMKEKGDIPEGYSVSREKKERFSLILESASTNQTSMYLCASEGGHQETKYFGPGTRLLVL.

In its sample, this clonotype was seen a few times. The chain links TRBV30 to TRBJ2-1; 7 bases line up with TRBD1. Germline V gene data show CDR1 as GTSNPN and CDR2 as SVGIG (reference sequence). V shed 3 bases and J 6 bases; nucleotides not matched to a gene: 5. The CDR3 spans 13 residues. The CDR3 nucleotides are TGTGCCTGGAGGCTAGGGGGCTTCAATGAGCAGTTCTTC. Protein product: CAWRLGGFNEQFF.

This clonotype was picked up many times. The chain uses TRBV2 and TRBJ2-1, with D possibly being TRBD1 or TRBD2 (5 bases each). Trimming removed 3 bases from V and 8 bases from J, with 17 bases in between. From germline, CDR1 is SNHLY and CDR2 FYNNEI. The CDR3 covers 15 residues. The CDR3 sequence: CASSDWDAGGDEQFF. The CDR3 coding sequence is TGTGCCAGCAGTGACTGGGACGCGGGTGGCGATGAGCAGTTCTTC.

In this sample, this clonotype turned up a few times. This chain connects TRBV7-6 to TRBJ2-5, with D unclear. The CDR3 runs to 14 residues. V was pared by 1 base and J by 0 bases, with 6 bases between. The germline V gene encodes CDR1 SGHVS and CDR2 FNYEAQ. CDR3 bases: TGTGCCAGCAGCTTAGAGGTCCACCAAGAGACCCAGTACTTC. It encodes CASSLEVHQETQYF.

Notes on this clonotype: A much more abundant neighbour one base away suggests this may be a read error. The V and J genes are TRBV2 and TRBJ2-7, with D possibly TRBD2 on 5 matching bases. This CDR3 contains 12 residues. The V gene's germline CDR1 is SNHLY and CDR2 FYNNEI. The CDR3 DNA sequence: TGTGCCAGCCACATGGCGGGCTACAAGCAGTACTTC. Its translation: CASHMAGYKQYF.

This clonotype was observed a handful of times. This rearrangement joins TRBV6-6 to TRBJ2-7; D call uncertain. Germline CDR1 is MNHNY and CDR2 is SVGAGI (reference sequence). Trimming cost V 4 bases and J 7 bases, with 11 bases left between them. CDR3 length equals 12 residues. Here the CDR3 reads CASSFSPREQYF. The CDR3 bases are TGTGCCAGCAGTTTCTCCCCCAGGGAGCAGTACTTC.

This clonotype has ten or more counts. The chain employs TRBV19 and TRBJ2-3; tentatively, D is TRBD1 (6 bases). There are 15 residues in the CDR3. CDR1 and CDR2 from the germline V gene are LNHDA and SQIVND (reference sequence). V gave up 3 bases and J gave up 2 bases, with 12 bases separating them. The DNA of the CDR3 is TGTGCCAGTAGTATGGGGGCTGGGCTCACAGATACGCAGTATTTT. Encoded protein: CASSMGAGLTDTQYF.

This clonotype turned up a few times. The V call is TRBV7-8, the J call TRBJ2-2, with no clear D. Germline V gives CDR1 SGHVS, CDR2 FQNEAQ. Trimming took 5 bases from V and 4 from J, leaving 17 bases between them. This CDR3 is built from 16 residues. The CDR3 DNA follows: TGTGCCAGCAGCCTATACAGTGGCCTGGGCACCGGGGAGCTGTTTTTT. Protein sequence: CASSLYSGLGTGELFF.

About this clonotype itself: Germline is not matched at one junction end, which may reflect a read error. The J gene is TRBJ2-1, the V gene TRBV2, with 8 bases fitting TRBD1. The CDR3 covers 15 residues. Germline V gives CDR1 SNHLY, CDR2 FYNNEI. DNA for the CDR3: TGTGCCAGCAGGGAAGGACAGGGCCCCTACAATGAGCAGTTCTTC. Translating it yields CASREGQGPYNEQFF.

V gene TRBV5-5 combines with J gene TRBJ2-1; perhaps TRBD2 as D (6 bases). The V gene lost 2 bases and the J gene lost 5 bases, with 11 bases spanning the gap. The CDR3 is made up of 14 amino acids. Germline loops: CDR1 SGHKS, CDR2 YYEKEE (reference sequence). This chain's CDR3 is CASSFWAGNNEQFF. Written as DNA, the CDR3 is TGTGCCAGCAGCTTCTGGGCGGGGAACAATGAGCAGTTCTTC.

The chain has TRBV6-1 and TRBJ1-5, with a weak D call TRBD1 (5 bases). Trimming took off 6 bases at V and 0 bases at J, with 15 bases between the two ends. Germline-derived CDR1 and CDR2 are MNHNS and SASEGT. There are 16 residues in the CDR3. The CDR3 DNA is TGTGCCAGCAGCAACAGGTTTCCCCCTAGCAATCAGCCCCAGCATTTT. It codes for CASSNRFPPSNQPQHF.

The J gene is TRBJ1-2, the V gene TRBV6-6; tentatively, D is TRBD1 (6 bases). This CDR3 is built from 12 residues. The ends were cut back, 5 bases at V and 5 bases at J, with 9 bases in the middle. Germline lookup yields CDR1 MNHNY and CDR2 SVGAGI (reference sequence). This chain's CDR3 is CASSRTEYGYTF. The CDR3 coding sequence is TGTGCCAGCAGTCGGACAGAGTATGGCTACACCTTC.

This clonotype was recorded a few times. The chain carries TRBV7-9 and TRBJ2-1; 7 bases agree with TRBD2. The CDR3 is 15 residues long. The V and J ends lost 2 bases and 7 bases, in that order; junction bases with no gene match: 8. Germline-derived CDR1 and CDR2 are SEHNR and FQNEAQ (reference sequence). The chain's CDR3 is CASSLRSGTANEQFF. CDR3 sequence (DNA): TGTGCCAGCAGCTTAAGAAGCGGGACGGCGAATGAGCAGTTCTTC.

V gene TRBV28 combines with J gene TRBJ2-7; no reliable D call. The CDR3 is made up of 14 amino acids. CDR1 and CDR2 (germline): MDHEN, SYDVKM. V lost 4 bases and J 0 bases, leaving 10 bases between the germline ends. CDR3 in DNA: TGTGCCAGCAGTTGGACCCCAAGCTCCTACGAGCAGTACTTC. Translated: CASSWTPSSYEQYF.

V usage is TRBV21-1 and J usage is TRBJ2-1; the table's D call, TRBD1, has no DNA check behind it. TRBV21-1 is an annotated pseudogene. The length of the CDR3 is 17 residues. CDR3 nucleotide sequence: TGTGCCAGCAGCAAAGTCTCCCCCAGAGACTCCTACAATGAGCAGTTCTTC. Its protein product is CASSKVSPRDSYNEQFF.

CDR3 bases: TGTGCCAGCAGTTTCTTGTCGGGACTCTTACCCTACGAGCAGTACTTC. Translated, it gives CASSFLSGLLPYEQYF. The chain joins TRBV28 to TRBJ2-7, with a weak D call TRBD2 (6 bases). CDR1 and CDR2 (germline): MDHEN, SYDVKM. The V end lost 3 bases, the J end lost 2 bases, and 17 bases lay between the germline ends. CDR3 length equals 16 residues.

This clonotype was picked up many times. The gene calls are TRBV29-1 and TRBJ2-4; 7 bases align to TRBD2. This CDR3 comprises 14 residues. V shed 7 bases, J shed 6 bases, and the junction held 12 bases outside the gene matches. From germline, CDR1 is SQVTM and CDR2 ANQGSEA. CDR3 amino acids: CSASGGTTRNIQYF. In DNA form, the CDR3 reads TGCAGCGCCTCAGGCGGGACTACCAGAAACATTCAGTACTTC.

A few counts support this clonotype. J is TRBJ1-1 and V is TRBV2, with a weak D call TRBD1 (5 bases). The V end lost 6 bases, the J end lost 4 bases, and 15 bases lay between the germline ends. The CDR3 runs 14 residues. Germline loops: CDR1 SNHLY, CDR2 FYNNEI. DNA for the CDR3: TGTGCCAGCAGGGAGGCAGGGAGAGGCACTGAAGCTTTCTTT. Translation gives CASREAGRGTEAFF. The whole variable domain, remainder taken from reference TRBV2 and TRBJ1-1, is EPEVTQTPSHQVTQMGQEVILRCVPISNHLYFYWYRQILGQKVEFLVSFYNNEISEKSEIFDDQFSVERPDGSNFTLKIRSTKLEDSAMYFCASREAGRGTEAFFGQGTRLTVV.